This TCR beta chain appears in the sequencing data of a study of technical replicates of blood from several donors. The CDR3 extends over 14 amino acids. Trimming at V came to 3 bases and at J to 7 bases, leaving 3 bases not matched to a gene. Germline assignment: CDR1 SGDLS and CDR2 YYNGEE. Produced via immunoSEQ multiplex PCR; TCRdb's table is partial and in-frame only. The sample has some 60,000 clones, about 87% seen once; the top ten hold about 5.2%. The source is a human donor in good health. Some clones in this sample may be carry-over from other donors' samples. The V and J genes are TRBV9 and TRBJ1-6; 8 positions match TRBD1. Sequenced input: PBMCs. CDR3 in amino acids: CASSATGENSPLHF. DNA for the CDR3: TGTGCCAGCAGCGCGACAGGGGAAAATTCACCCCTCCACTTT. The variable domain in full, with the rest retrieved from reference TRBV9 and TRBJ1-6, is DSGVTQTPKHLITATGQRVTLRCSPRSGDLSVYWYQQSLDQGLQFLIQYYNGEERAKGNILERFSAQQFPDLHSELNLSSLELGDSALYFCASSATGENSPLHFGNGTRLTVT.